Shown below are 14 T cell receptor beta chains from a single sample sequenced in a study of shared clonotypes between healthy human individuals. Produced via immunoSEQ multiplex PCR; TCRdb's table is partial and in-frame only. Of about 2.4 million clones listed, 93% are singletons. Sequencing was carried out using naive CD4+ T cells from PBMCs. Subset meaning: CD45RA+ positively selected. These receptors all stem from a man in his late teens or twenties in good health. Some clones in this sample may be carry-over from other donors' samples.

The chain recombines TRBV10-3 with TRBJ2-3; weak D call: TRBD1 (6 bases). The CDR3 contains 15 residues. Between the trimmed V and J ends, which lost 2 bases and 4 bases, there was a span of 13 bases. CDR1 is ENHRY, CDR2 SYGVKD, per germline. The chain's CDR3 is CAISEGRGRPDTQYF. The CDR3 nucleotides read TGTGCCATCAGTGAGGGCAGGGGTCGGCCAGATACGCAGTATTTT.

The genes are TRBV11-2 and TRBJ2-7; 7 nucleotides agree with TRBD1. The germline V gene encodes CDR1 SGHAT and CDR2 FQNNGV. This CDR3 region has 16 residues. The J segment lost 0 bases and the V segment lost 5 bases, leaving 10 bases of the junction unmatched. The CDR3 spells CASSLNPTGSSYEQYF. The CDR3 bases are TGTGCCAGCAGCCTCAACCCGACAGGGTCCTCCTACGAGCAGTACTTC.

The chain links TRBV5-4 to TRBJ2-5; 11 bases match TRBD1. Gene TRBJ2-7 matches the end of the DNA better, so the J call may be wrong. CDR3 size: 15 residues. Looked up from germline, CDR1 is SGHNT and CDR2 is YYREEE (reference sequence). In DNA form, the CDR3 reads TGTGCCAGCAGCAGTGCCGGGACAGGGGGGGACGAGCAGTACTTC. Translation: CASSSAGTGGDEQYF.

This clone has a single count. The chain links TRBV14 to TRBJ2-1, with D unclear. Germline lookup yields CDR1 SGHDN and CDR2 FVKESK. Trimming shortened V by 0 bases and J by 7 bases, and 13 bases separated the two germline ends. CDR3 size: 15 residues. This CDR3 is CASSQEIGFWNEQFF. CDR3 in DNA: TGTGCCAGCAGCCAAGAAATCGGTTTTTGGAATGAGCAGTTCTTC. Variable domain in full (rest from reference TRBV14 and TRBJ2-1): EAGVTQFPSHSVIEKGQTVTLRCDPISGHDNLYWYRRVMGKEIKFLLHFVKESKQDESGMPNNRFLAERTGGTYSTLKVQPAELEDSGVYFCASSQEIGFWNEQFFGPGTRLTVL.

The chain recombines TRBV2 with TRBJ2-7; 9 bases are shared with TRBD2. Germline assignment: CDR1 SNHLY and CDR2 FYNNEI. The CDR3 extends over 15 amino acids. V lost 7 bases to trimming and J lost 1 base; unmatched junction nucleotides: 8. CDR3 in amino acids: CASTLIAGVSYEQYF. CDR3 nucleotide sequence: TGTGCCAGCACCCTAATAGCGGGAGTGTCCTACGAGCAGTACTTC.

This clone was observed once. The DNA for the CDR3 is TGTGCCAGCAGTGAACTCAGCGGGCAGTACTTC. This sequence encodes CASSELSGQYF. The chain joins TRBV2 to TRBJ2-7, with a possible D match to TRBD2 (5 bases). The CDR3 is 11 amino acids. The V gene lost 2 bases and the J gene lost 9 bases, with 8 bases spanning the gap. Germline V CDR1 and CDR2: SNHLY, FYNNEI.

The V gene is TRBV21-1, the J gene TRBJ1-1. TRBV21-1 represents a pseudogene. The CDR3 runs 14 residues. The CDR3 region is CASSSNWGNTEAFF. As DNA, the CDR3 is TGTGCCAGCAGCTCCAATTGGGGGAACACTGAAGCTTTCTTT.

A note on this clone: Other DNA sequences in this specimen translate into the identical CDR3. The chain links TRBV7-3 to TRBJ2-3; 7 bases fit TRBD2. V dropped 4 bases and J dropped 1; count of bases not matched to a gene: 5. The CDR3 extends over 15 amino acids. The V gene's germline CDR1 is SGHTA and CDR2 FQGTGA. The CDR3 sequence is CASSSRLAGTDTQYF. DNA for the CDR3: TGTGCCAGCAGCTCGAGACTAGCCGGCACAGATACGCAGTATTTT.

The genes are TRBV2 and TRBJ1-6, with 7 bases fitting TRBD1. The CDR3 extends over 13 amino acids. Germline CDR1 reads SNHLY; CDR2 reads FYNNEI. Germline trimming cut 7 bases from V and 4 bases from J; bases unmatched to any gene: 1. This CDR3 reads CASTGQYNSPLHF. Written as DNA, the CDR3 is TGTGCCAGCACGGGACAGTATAATTCACCCCTCCACTTT.

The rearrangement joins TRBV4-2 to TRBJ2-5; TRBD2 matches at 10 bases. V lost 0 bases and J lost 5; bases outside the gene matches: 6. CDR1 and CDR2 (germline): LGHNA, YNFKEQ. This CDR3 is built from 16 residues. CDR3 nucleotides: TGTGCCAGCAGCCAAGATTCTTCAGCGGGAGGGGAGACCCAGTACTTC. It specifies CASSQDSSAGGETQYF.

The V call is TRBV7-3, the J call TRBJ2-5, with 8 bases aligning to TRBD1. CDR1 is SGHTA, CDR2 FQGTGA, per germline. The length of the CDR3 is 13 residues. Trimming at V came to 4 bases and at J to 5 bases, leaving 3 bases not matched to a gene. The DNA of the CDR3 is TGTGCCAGCAGCTCCCGGACAGGGGAGACCCAGTACTTC. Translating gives CASSSRTGETQYF.

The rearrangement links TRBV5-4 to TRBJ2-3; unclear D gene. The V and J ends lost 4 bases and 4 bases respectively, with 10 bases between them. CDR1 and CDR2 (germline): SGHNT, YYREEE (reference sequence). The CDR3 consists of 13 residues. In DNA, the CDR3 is TGTGCCAGCAGCAGAGACGGAGCAGATACGCAGTATTTT. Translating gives CASSRDGADTQYF.

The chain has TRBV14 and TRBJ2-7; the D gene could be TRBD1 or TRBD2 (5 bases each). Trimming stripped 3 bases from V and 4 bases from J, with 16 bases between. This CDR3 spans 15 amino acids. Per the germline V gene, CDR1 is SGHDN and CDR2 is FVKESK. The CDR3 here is CASSHGGVRRYEQYF. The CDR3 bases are TGTGCCAGCAGCCATGGGGGTGTGAGAAGGTACGAGCAGTACTTC.

CDR3 residues: CASSVIRGEQYF. The CDR3 nucleotides read TGTGCCAGTAGTGTTATACGTGGAGAGCAGTACTTC. This chain links TRBV19 with TRBJ2-7; D call uncertain. The length of the CDR3 is 12 residues. CDR1 and CDR2 from the germline V gene are LNHDA and SQIVND (reference sequence). V lost 5 bases to trimming and J lost 7 bases, with 12 bases between them.